The 32 T cell receptor beta chains below were found in one sample sequenced in a study of blood T cell repertoires in COVID-19. This table comes from immunoSEQ multiplex PCR, and its TCRdb copy is limited to in-frame clones, with some not included. The sample lists around 340,000 clones, around 86% seen once, with around 4% in the top ten. The sample was PBMCs or T cells enriched from blood (not recorded which). These receptors were collected from a woman in her 40s with acute COVID-19.

This rearrangement joins TRBV9 to TRBJ1-2; no clear D gene. Germline CDR1 SGDLS, CDR2 YYNGEE. The CDR3 covers 15 residues. Between the trimmed V and J ends, which lost 0 bases and 1 base, there was a span of 10 bases. Here the CDR3 reads CASSVGTTLNYGYTF. The CDR3 DNA reads as TGTGCCAGCAGCGTAGGCACAACGCTTAACTATGGCTACACCTTC. Based on the CDR3 plus reference TRBV9 and TRBJ1-2, the full variable domain is DSGVTQTPKHLITATGQRVTLRCSPRSGDLSVYWYQQSLDQGLQFLIQYYNGEERAKGNILERFSAQQFPDLHSELNLSSLELGDSALYFCASSVGTTLNYGYTFGSGTRLTVV.

V usage is TRBV5-1 and J usage is TRBJ1-2, with D possibly TRBD1 on 5 matching bases. From germline, CDR1 is SGHRS and CDR2 YFSETQ. CDR3 length: 14 residues. Trimming removed 0 bases at V and 8 bases at J, with 14 bases between. CDR3 sequence reads: CASSLGQLPLGYTF. CDR3 coding DNA: TGCGCCAGCAGCTTGGGACAGCTCCCCTTAGGCTACACCTTC.

The V and J genes are TRBV3-1 (or the pseudogene TRBV3-2) and TRBJ2-1, with 9 bases identical to TRBD1. Per germline, CDR1 LGHDT and CDR2 YNNKEL (reference sequence). This CDR3 region has 16 residues. J lost 5 bases, V lost 3 bases, and 8 bases had no gene match. This CDR3 is CASSHLSDRGDNEQFF. The CDR3 DNA sequence: TGTGCCAGCAGCCACCTTTCGGACAGGGGAGACAATGAGCAGTTCTTC.

The CDR3 loop is CASSLGPLRAGNTIYF. The CDR3 nucleotides are TGTGCCAGCAGCTTAGGGCCCTTGAGGGCTGGAAACACCATATATTTT. The chain is built from TRBV7-3 and TRBJ1-3; D gene uncertain. CDR3 size: 16 residues. The V gene's germline CDR1 is SGHTA and CDR2 FQGTGA. The ends were cut back, 2 bases at V and 2 bases at J, with 13 bases in the middle.

The genes are TRBV7-6 and TRBJ1-2; TRBD1 agrees at 7 bases. The germline V gene encodes CDR1 SGHVS and CDR2 FNYEAQ. The CDR3 is 13 residues long. Trimming took 6 bases from V and 6 from J; bases not matched to a gene: 7. CDR3 loop: CASRDRQGNGYTF. CDR3 sequence (DNA): TGTGCCAGCAGGGATCGACAGGGCAATGGCTACACCTTC.

The V and J genes are TRBV7-3 and TRBJ1-1, with D possibly TRBD1 on 6 matching bases. V was cut by 2 bases and J by 0 bases, with 13 bases left in between. From germline, CDR1 is SGHTA and CDR2 FQGTGA. CDR3 length: 16 amino acids. The CDR3 DNA follows: TGTGCCAGCAGCTTATTGCCAGGGGCCATGAACACTGAAGCTTTCTTT. Translated, it gives CASSLLPGAMNTEAFF.

V and J are TRBV19 and TRBJ1-6; D remains unclear. The CDR3 consists of 16 residues. The V end lost 5 bases, the J end lost 4 bases, and 15 bases lay between the germline ends. Germline V lookup: CDR1 LNHDA, CDR2 SQIVND (reference sequence). The CDR3 reads CASSHRTTSYNSPLHF. The CDR3 DNA is TGTGCCAGTAGTCATCGGACTACTTCGTATAATTCACCCCTCCACTTT.

The genes are TRBV5-1 and TRBJ1-1; no definite D call. V was clipped by 2 bases and J by 0 bases, with 11 bases between them. The CDR3 sequence is 15 residues long. Germline V gene sequence: CDR1 SGHRS, CDR2 YFSETQ. CDR3 bases: TGCGCCAGCAGCTTCGGACTCTACATGAACACTGAAGCTTTCTTT. It yields the protein CASSFGLYMNTEAFF. The whole variable domain, remainder taken from reference TRBV5-1 and TRBJ1-1, is KAGVTQTPRYLIKTRGQQVTLSCSPISGHRSVSWYQQTPGQGLQFLFEYFSETQRNKGNFPGRFSGRQFSNSRSEMNVSTLELGDSALYLCASSFGLYMNTEAFFGQGTRLTVV.

This sequence joins TRBV4-1 and TRBJ1-2, with TRBD1 as a possible D gene (5 bases). V dropped 1 base and J dropped 7 bases, with 16 bases sitting between them. Germline-derived CDR1 and CDR2 are MGHRA and YSYEKL. This CDR3 has 15 residues. The DNA for the CDR3 is TGCGCCAGCAGCCAAGGCGGCCAGGGAGGGTCTGGCTACACCTTC. It codes for CASSQGGQGGSGYTF.

The rearrangement links TRBV28 to TRBJ2-2; D is uncertain. The V end lost 11 bases, the J end lost 0 bases, and 10 bases lay between the germline ends. This CDR3 region has 13 residues. From germline, CDR1 is MDHEN and CDR2 SYDVKM. CDR3 residues: CACSRANTGELFF. The CDR3 coding sequence is TGTGCCTGTAGTAGAGCGAACACCGGGGAGCTGTTTTTT.

The chain links TRBV3-1 (or the pseudogene TRBV3-2) to TRBJ1-6; 7 bases line up with TRBD1. This CDR3 is built from 19 residues. Unmatched junction bases numbered 16, after V lost 2 bases and J lost 6 bases. Germline loops: CDR1 LGHDT, CDR2 YNNKEL (reference sequence). CDR3 sequence (DNA): TGTGCCAGCAGCCAACCTATGAGTCCAGGGGGAAGGTCTAATTCACCCCTCCACTTT. Its translation is CASSQPMSPGGRSNSPLHF.

At least ten counts were recorded for this clone. The CDR3 sequence is CASSQDIRQATNEKLFF. The CDR3 coding sequence is TGCGCCAGCAGCCAAGATATTCGACAGGCAACTAATGAAAAACTGTTTTTT. This rearrangement joins TRBV4-3 to TRBJ1-4, with D tentatively TRBD1 (6 bases). The CDR3 has 17 residues. V shed 0 bases and J shed 0 bases, with 11 bases lying between them. In germline, CDR1 is LGHNA, CDR2 YSLEER.

The genes are TRBV15 and TRBJ1-4, with D possibly TRBD1 on 5 matching bases. Looked up from germline, CDR1 is LNHNV and CDR2 is YYDKDF (reference sequence). V shed 0 bases and J shed 6 bases, with 11 bases lying between them. The CDR3 consists of 15 residues. CDR3 DNA: TGTGCCACCAGCAGAGATGGCAGGGAGGATGAAAAACTGTTTTTT. This sequence encodes CATSRDGREDEKLFF.

The chain is built from TRBV4-2 and TRBJ2-1, with TRBD1 matching 8 bases. This CDR3 region has 15 residues. The V gene's germline CDR1 is LGHNA and CDR2 YNFKEQ. Trimming at V came to 4 bases and at J to 5 bases, leaving 7 bases not matched to a gene. CDR3 DNA sequence: TGTGCCAGCAGCCTGCAACAGGGGGATAACAATGAGCAGTTCTTC. It yields the protein CASSLQQGDNNEQFF.

Only a few counts were recorded for this clone. The chain recombines TRBV6-5 with TRBJ1-4; D is unresolved. The CDR3 covers 11 residues. The germline V gene encodes CDR1 MNHEY and CDR2 SVGAGI. The V and J ends lost 6 bases and 5 bases respectively, with 4 bases between them. CDR3 sequence reads: CASSQNEKLFF. As DNA, the CDR3 is TGTGCCAGCAGCCAAAATGAAAAACTGTTTTTT.

V is TRBV5-1 and J is TRBJ1-1; D not resolved. The CDR3 runs 15 residues. V was pared by 3 bases and J by 0 bases, with 12 bases between. Germline V CDR1 and CDR2: SGHRS, YFSETQ. As DNA, the CDR3 is TGCGCCAGCAGCTCCTCGAGTTTAATGAACACTGAAGCTTTCTTT. The encoded protein is CASSSSSLMNTEAFF.

This clone was seen once. The chain carries TRBV4-1 and TRBJ1-5; no clear D gene. Trimming took off 0 bases at V and 0 bases at J, with 9 bases between the two ends. CDR3 length equals 16 residues. Germline CDR1 MGHRA, CDR2 YSYEKL. The CDR3 coding sequence is TGCGCCAGCAGCCAAGAGTTTCTAAATAGCAATCAGCCCCAGCATTTT. This sequence encodes CASSQEFLNSNQPQHF.

V gene TRBV25-1 combines with J gene TRBJ1-1; no clear D. The CDR3 runs to 11 residues. V lost 6 bases and J lost 4, with 6 bases in between. Germline CDR1 is MGHDK and CDR2 is SYGVNS. The DNA of the CDR3 is TGTGCCAGCAGGAGAGGCACTGAAGCTTTCTTT. It yields the protein CASRRGTEAFF.

J is TRBJ2-2 and V is TRBV10-3; weak D call: TRBD2 (6 bases). V lost 5 bases, J lost 1 base, and 14 bases lay in between. Germline V gene lookup returns CDR1 ENHRY and CDR2 SYGVKD. This CDR3 has 16 residues. CDR3 amino acids: CAISWRDLENTGELFF. In DNA, the CDR3 is TGTGCCATCAGTTGGAGGGACTTAGAGAACACCGGGGAGCTGTTTTTT.

This CDR3 reads CAISETGQGGTEAFF. Here the CDR3 DNA reads TGTGCCATCAGTGAGACAGGACAGGGAGGGACTGAAGCTTTCTTT. This chain links TRBV10-3 with TRBJ1-1; the match to TRBD1 covers 8 bases. This CDR3 contains 15 residues. The J segment lost 5 bases and the V segment lost 2 bases, leaving 7 bases of the junction unmatched. Germline loops: CDR1 ENHRY, CDR2 SYGVKD.

V and J are TRBV28 and TRBJ2-3, with D tentatively TRBD1 (6 bases). Looked up from germline, CDR1 is MDHEN and CDR2 is SYDVKM. Deletions cut 7 bases from V and 2 bases from J, with 13 bases between. This CDR3 has 14 residues. The CDR3 loop is CASKSGQFTDTQYF. The CDR3, as DNA: TGTGCCAGCAAGAGCGGACAGTTCACAGATACGCAGTATTTT.

The chain joins TRBV14 to TRBJ2-3; unclear D gene. The length of the CDR3 is 15 residues. Trimming left V 0 bases short and J 2 bases short, with 9 bases between. The germline V gene has CDR1 SGHDN and CDR2 FVKESK. In DNA form, the CDR3 reads TGTGCCAGCAGCCAAGATTTAACACCCACAGATACGCAGTATTTT. This gives the protein CASSQDLTPTDTQYF.

The rearrangement uses TRBV7-9 and TRBJ2-3; D is unresolved. V was cut by 0 bases and J by 1 base, with 5 bases left in between. The CDR3 extends over 14 amino acids. Germline CDR1 and CDR2: SEHNR and FQNEAQ (reference sequence). DNA of the CDR3: TGTGCCAGCAGCTTAGCGCGAGGCACAGATACGCAGTATTTT. Translated: CASSLARGTDTQYF.

The chain recombines TRBV24-1 with TRBJ2-5; 10 bases line up with TRBD1. The germline CDR1 and CDR2 sequences are KGHDR and SFDVKD. V shed 4 bases and J 3 bases; nucleotides not matched to a gene: 7. There are 16 residues in the CDR3. CDR3 DNA: TGTGCCACCAGTGAAGCCGGGACAGGGGTCGAAGAGACCCAGTACTTC. This gives the protein CATSEAGTGVEETQYF.

A few counts support this clone. V gene TRBV6-2 or TRBV6-3 combines with J gene TRBJ2-3; D ambiguous. Germline values: CDR1 MNHEY, CDR2 SVGEGT. Trimming took off 4 bases at V and 4 bases at J, with 9 bases between the two ends. The CDR3 spans 13 residues. CDR3 protein: CASSSRLADTQYF. For the CDR3, the DNA is TGTGCCAGCAGTTCGCGACTGGCAGATACGCAGTATTTT.

V usage is TRBV7-9 and J usage is TRBJ1-1; 7 bases are a match to TRBD1. V lost 8 bases, J lost 6 bases, and 15 bases stayed unmatched. This CDR3 comprises 15 residues. CDR1 is SEHNR, CDR2 FQNEAQ, per germline (reference sequence). The CDR3 here is CASFQSGTEVPEAFF. CDR3 sequence (DNA): TGTGCCAGCTTCCAATCCGGGACAGAAGTTCCTGAAGCTTTCTTT.

The genes are TRBV12-3 or TRBV12-4 and TRBJ2-1; D call uncertain. This CDR3 has 11 amino acids. The germline V and J ends were trimmed by 3 bases and 9 bases, with 6 bases remaining between them. The CDR3 DNA is TGTGCCAGCAGTTTGACTGTTGAGCAGTTCTTC. It translates to CASSLTVEQFF.

The chain is built from TRBV9 and TRBJ1-5, with a tentative D call TRBD1 (5 bases). V gave up 7 bases and J gave up 1 base, with 6 bases separating them. CDR3 length: 12 residues. Germline V gene data show CDR1 as SGDLS and CDR2 as YYNGEE. The CDR3 here is CASGGSNQPQHF. Here the CDR3 DNA reads TGTGCCAGCGGGGGGAGCAATCAGCCCCAGCATTTT.

A few counts support this clone. V is TRBV28 and J is TRBJ1-1, with unresolved D. The CDR3 covers 12 residues. V dropped 7 bases and J dropped 4 bases, with 10 bases sitting between them. Germline assignment: CDR1 MDHEN and CDR2 SYDVKM. The CDR3 is CASKSAGTEAFF. DNA of the CDR3: TGTGCCAGCAAATCAGCGGGCACTGAAGCTTTCTTT.

This chain joins TRBV3-1 (or the pseudogene TRBV3-2) and TRBJ1-1; no reliable D call. Trimming took 1 base from V and 7 from J, leaving 4 bases between them. This CDR3 contains 11 residues. In germline, CDR1 is LGHDT, CDR2 YNNKEL (reference sequence). The CDR3 protein is CASSQAREAFF. The CDR3 coding sequence is TGTGCCAGCAGCCAAGCGCGTGAAGCTTTCTTT.

This chain connects TRBV7-2 to TRBJ1-3; tentative D call: TRBD1 (5 bases). The CDR3 runs to 14 residues. V lost 3 bases and J lost 3, with 9 bases in between. Germline loops: CDR1 SGHTA, CDR2 FQGNSA. CDR3 sequence reads: CASSFPGFGNTIYF. As DNA, the CDR3 is TGTGCCAGCAGCTTTCCAGGGTTTGGAAACACCATATATTTT.

The rearrangement uses TRBV28 and TRBJ1-2; tentative D call: TRBD1 (5 bases). Germline CDR1 reads MDHEN; CDR2 reads SYDVKM. Trimming removed 3 bases at V and 0 bases at J, with 14 bases between. The CDR3 consists of 16 residues. This CDR3 reads CASSLEGDRANYGYTF. DNA for the CDR3: TGTGCCAGCAGTTTGGAAGGGGATCGGGCTAACTATGGCTACACCTTC.